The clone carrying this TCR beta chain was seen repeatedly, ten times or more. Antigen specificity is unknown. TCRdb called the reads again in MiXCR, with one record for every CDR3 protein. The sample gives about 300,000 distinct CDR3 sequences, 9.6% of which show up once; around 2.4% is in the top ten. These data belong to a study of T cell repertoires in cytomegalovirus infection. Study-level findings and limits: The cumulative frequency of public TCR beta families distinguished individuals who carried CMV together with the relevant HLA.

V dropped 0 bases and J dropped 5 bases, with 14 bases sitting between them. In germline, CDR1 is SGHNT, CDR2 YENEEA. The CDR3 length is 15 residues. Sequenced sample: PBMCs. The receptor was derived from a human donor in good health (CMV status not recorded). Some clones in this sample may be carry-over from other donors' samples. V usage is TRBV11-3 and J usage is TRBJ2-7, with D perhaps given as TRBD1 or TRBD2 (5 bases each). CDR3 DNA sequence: TGTGCCAGCAGCTTAGATCCAGGGCCCGGGGACGAGCAGTACTTC. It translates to CASSLDPGPGDEQYF.